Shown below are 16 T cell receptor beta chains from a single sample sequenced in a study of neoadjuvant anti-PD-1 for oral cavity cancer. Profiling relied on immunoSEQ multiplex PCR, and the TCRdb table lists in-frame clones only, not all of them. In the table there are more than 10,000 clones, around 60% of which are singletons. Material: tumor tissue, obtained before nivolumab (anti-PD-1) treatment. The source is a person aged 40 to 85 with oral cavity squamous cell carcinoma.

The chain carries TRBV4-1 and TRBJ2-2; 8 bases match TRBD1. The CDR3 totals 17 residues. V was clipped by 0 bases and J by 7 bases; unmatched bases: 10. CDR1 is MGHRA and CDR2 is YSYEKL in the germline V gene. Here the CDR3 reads CASSQEGRQGKFGELFF. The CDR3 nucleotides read TGCGCCAGCAGCCAAGAGGGTCGACAGGGGAAATTCGGGGAGCTGTTTTTT.

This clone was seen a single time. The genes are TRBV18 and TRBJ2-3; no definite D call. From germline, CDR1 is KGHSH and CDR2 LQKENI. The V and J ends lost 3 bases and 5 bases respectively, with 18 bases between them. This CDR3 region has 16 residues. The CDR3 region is CASSPPGLGSIDTQYF. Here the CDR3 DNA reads TGTGCCAGCTCACCCCCCGGGTTGGGGTCGATAGATACGCAGTATTTT.

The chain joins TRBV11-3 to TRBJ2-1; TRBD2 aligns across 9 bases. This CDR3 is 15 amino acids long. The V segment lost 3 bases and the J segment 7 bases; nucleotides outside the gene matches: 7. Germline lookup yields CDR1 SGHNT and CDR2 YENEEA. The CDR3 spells CASSFSSGTWNEQFF. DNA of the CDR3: TGTGCCAGCAGCTTTTCTAGCGGGACGTGGAATGAGCAGTTCTTC.

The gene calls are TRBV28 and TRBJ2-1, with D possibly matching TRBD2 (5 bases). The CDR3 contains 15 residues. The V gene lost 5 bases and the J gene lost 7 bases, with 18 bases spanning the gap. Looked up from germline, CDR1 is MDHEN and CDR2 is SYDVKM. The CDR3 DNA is TGTGCCAGCAGTGCTCTCAAGGACTTCAATAATGAGCAGTTCTTC. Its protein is CASSALKDFNNEQFF. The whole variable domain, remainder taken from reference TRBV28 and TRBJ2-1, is DVKVTQSSRYLVKRTGEKVFLECVQDMDHENMFWYRQDPGLGLRLIYFSYDVKMKEKGDIPEGYSVSREKKERFSLILESASTNQTSMYLCASSALKDFNNEQFFGPGTRLTVL.

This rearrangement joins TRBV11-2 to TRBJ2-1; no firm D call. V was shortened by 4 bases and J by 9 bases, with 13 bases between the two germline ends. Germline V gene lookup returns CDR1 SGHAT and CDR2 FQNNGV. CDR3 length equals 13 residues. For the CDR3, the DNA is TGTGCCAGCAGCTCCCAAGTTGAGGCTGAGCAGTTCTTC. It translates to CASSSQVEAEQFF.

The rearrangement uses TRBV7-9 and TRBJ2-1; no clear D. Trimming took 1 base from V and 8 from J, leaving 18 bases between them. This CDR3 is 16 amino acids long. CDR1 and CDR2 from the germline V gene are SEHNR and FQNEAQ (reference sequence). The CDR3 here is CASSLGLATSGDEQFF. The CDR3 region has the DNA TGTGCCAGCAGCTTAGGGCTGGCCACCTCTGGCGATGAGCAGTTCTTC.

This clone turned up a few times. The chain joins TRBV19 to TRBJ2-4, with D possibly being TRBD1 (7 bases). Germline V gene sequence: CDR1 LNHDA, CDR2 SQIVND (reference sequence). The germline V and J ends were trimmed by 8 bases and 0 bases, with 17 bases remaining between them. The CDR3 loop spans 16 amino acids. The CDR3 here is CASHRRGPLAKNIQYF. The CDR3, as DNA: TGTGCCAGTCATAGGAGGGGGCCGCTAGCCAAAAACATTCAGTACTTC.

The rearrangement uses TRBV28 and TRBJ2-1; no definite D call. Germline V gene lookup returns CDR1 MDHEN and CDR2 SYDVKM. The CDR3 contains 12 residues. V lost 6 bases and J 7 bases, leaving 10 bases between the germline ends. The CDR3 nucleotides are TGTGCCAGCAGCCTAACGCGTAATGAGCAGTTCTTC. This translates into CASSLTRNEQFF.

This CDR3 reads CASSLETGVEQPQHF. CDR3 sequence (DNA): TGTGCCAGCAGCCTCGAAACAGGGGTTGAACAGCCCCAGCATTTT. The chain uses TRBV7-9 and TRBJ1-5; TRBD1 matches at 7 bases. The germline V gene encodes CDR1 SEHNR and CDR2 FQNEAQ (reference sequence). Trimming cost V 5 bases and J 7 bases; bases outside gene matches: 11. The CDR3 runs to 15 residues. The full variable domain, in which reference TRBV7-9 and TRBJ1-5 provide the parts outside the CDR3, is DTGVSQNPRHKITKRGQNVTFRCDPISEHNRLYWYRQTLGQGPEFLTYFQNEAQLEKSRLLSDRFSAERPKGSFSTLEIQRTEQGDSAMYLCASSLETGVEQPQHFGDGTRLSIL.

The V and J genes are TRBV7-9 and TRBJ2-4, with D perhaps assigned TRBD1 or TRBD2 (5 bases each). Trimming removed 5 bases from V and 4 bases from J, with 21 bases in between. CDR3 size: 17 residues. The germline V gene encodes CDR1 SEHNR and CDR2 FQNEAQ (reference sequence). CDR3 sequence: CASSPVGPRAGKNIQYF. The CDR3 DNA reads TGTGCCAGCAGCCCCGTGGGACCCAGGGCCGGGAAAAACATTCAGTACTTC. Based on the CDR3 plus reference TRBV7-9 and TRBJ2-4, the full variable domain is DTGVSQNPRHKITKRGQNVTFRCDPISEHNRLYWYRQTLGQGPEFLTYFQNEAQLEKSRLLSDRFSAERPKGSFSTLEIQRTEQGDSAMYLCASSPVGPRAGKNIQYFGAGTRLSVL.

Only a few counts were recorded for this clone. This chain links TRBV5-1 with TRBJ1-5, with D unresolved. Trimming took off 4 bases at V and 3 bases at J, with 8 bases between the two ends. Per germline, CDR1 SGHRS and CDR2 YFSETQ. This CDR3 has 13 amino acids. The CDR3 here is CASSPGDNQPQHF. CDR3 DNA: TGCGCCAGCAGCCCGGGAGACAATCAGCCCCAGCATTTT.

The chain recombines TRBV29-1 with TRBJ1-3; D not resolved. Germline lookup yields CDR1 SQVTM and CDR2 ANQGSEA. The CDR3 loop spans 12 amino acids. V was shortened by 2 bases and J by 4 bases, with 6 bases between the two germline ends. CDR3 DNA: TGCAGCGTTGAATCTACGGGAAACACCATATATTTT. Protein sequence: CSVESTGNTIYF.

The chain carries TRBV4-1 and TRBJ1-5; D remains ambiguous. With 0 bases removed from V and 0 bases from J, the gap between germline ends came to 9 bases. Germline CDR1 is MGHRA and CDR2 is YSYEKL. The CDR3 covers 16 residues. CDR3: CASSQEGTSSNQPQHF. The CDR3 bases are TGCGCCAGCAGCCAAGAAGGTACATCTAGCAATCAGCCCCAGCATTTT.

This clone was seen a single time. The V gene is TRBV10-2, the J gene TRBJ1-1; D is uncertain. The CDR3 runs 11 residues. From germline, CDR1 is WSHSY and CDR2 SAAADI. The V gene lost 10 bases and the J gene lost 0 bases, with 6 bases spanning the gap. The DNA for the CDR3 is TGCGCCACCAACTTGAACACTGAAGCTTTCTTT. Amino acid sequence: CATNLNTEAFF.

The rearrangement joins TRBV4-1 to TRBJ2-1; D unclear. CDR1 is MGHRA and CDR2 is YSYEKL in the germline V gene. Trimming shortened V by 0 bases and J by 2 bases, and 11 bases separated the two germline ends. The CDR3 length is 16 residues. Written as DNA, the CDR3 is TGCGCCAGCAGCCAAGACTTCAGGAAACCCTACAATGAGCAGTTCTTC. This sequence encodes CASSQDFRKPYNEQFF.

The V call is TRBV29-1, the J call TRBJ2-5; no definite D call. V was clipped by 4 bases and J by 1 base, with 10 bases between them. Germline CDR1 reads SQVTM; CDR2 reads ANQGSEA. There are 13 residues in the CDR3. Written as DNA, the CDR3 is TGCAGCGTTGGCGGCGGCCCCCAAGAGACCCAGTACTTC. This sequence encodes CSVGGGPQETQYF.